This T cell receptor (beta chain) was observed in a study of technical replicates of blood from several donors. Measured with immunoSEQ multiplex PCR; TCRdb has only the in-frame clones, and not every one. The data hold over 70,000 clones, with just under 95% observed a single time. The CDR3 runs to 14 residues. The trim removed 4 bases at V and 6 bases at J, leaving 7 bases unmatched. Germline loops: CDR1 SGDLS, CDR2 YYNGEE. Sequencing was done on a sample of T cells isolated from PBMCs. The clonotype originates from a human donor in good health. The V and J genes are TRBV9 and TRBJ2-7; TRBD1 aligns across 10 bases. CDR3 nucleotide sequence: TGTGCCAGCAGCCCGGGACAGGGGTTCTTCGAGCAGTACTTC. As protein: CASSPGQGFFEQYF.